This TCR beta chain was sequenced during a study of cytomegalovirus exposure and HLA in healthy donors. Study background: In an earlier analysis, 117 million unique TCR beta sequences were found from 150 million to 200 million T cells. Study-wide findings and caveats: Later analysis demonstrated an association between a missense DCLRE1C variant and TCR beta V- and J-gene trimming. Among the most significant clusters, several appeared linked to common viral pathogens in a later analysis.

The PCR ran on 60 Vbeta and 13 Jbeta primers. The protocol was immunoSEQ multiplex PCR, while the TCRdb copy is restricted to in-frame clones and leaves out a portion. This table has 80,000 to 130,000 clones, under 80% appearing once. Germline lookup yields CDR1 SGHRS and CDR2 YFSETQ. The CDR3 has 14 residues. V lost 5 bases and J lost 2, with 14 bases in between. At the time of sampling, donors were nominally healthy, though unrecorded immune exposures were likely. Comment on this clone: The antigen remains unidentified.

The receptor was derived from a woman aged 45-65 years in good health and CMV-seropositive. This chain links TRBV5-1 with TRBJ2-7; D call uncertain. Sequencing was carried out using PBMCs. The CDR3 DNA follows: TGCGCCAGCAGACCCGACATTTATACCTACGAGCAGTACTTC. Its protein product is CASRPDIYTYEQYF. Looking up the rest from reference TRBV5-1 and TRBJ2-7 gives the full variable domain: KAGVTQTPRYLIKTRGQQVTLSCSPISGHRSVSWYQQTPGQGLQFLFEYFSETQRNKGNFPGRFSGRQFSNSRSEMNVSTLELGDSALYLCASRPDIYTYEQYFGPGTRLTVT.